The next 25 T cell receptor beta chains were all read from a single sample in a study of T cells in Graves' hyperthyroidism and ophthalmopathy. What was amplified from RNA transcripts were TCR beta CDR3 regions. The primer set for the first-round RT-PCR of the TCR CDR3 was HTBI. TCRdb reprocessed the multiplex PCR reads with MiXCR, giving one entry per CDR3 protein. The data contain around 250,000 distinct CDR3 sequences, approximately 23% of them singletons. Sequencing input: blood. These TCRs come from a middle-aged woman with Graves' ophthalmopathy.

This clonotype was observed a few times. The chain joins TRBV6-1 to TRBJ1-2, with 11 bases fitting TRBD1. J gave up 10 bases and V 4 bases, and 5 bases lay outside the gene matches. CDR3 length: 13 residues. Germline V gives CDR1 MNHNS, CDR2 SASEGT. CDR3 sequence reads: CASSVGQGAFYTF. The CDR3 DNA reads as TGTGCCAGCAGTGTAGGACAGGGGGCTTTCTACACCTTC.

The genes are TRBV12-3 or TRBV12-4 and TRBJ2-5, with 7 bases matching TRBD1. This CDR3 comprises 16 residues. The trim removed 4 bases at V and 5 bases at J, leaving 13 bases unmatched. The CDR3 DNA reads as TGTGCCAGCAGTTACTCTAGACAGGGCGGGCAGGAGACCCAGTACTTC. This codes for CASSYSRQGGQETQYF.

This clonotype was observed many times. The chain employs TRBV6-1 and TRBJ1-5; D is unclear. V was trimmed by 8 bases and J by 0 bases, leaving 20 bases between them. Germline loops: CDR1 MNHNS, CDR2 SASEGT. The CDR3 extends over 17 amino acids. The CDR3 DNA sequence: TGTGCCAGCGTGGGCAGCGGTATATTGGGTAGCAATCAGCCCCAGCATTTT. Its protein is CASVGSGILGSNQPQHF.

V and J are TRBV12-3 or TRBV12-4 and TRBJ2-5, with 10 bases identical to TRBD2. After removal of 6 bases from V and 1 base from J, the junction contained 5 bases not matched to a gene. The CDR3 consists of 15 residues. CDR3 protein: CASSTLAGAQETQYF. For the CDR3, the DNA is TGTGCCAGCAGCACGCTAGCGGGGGCCCAAGAGACCCAGTACTTC.

This chain links TRBV29-1 with TRBJ2-2; D unclear. This CDR3 spans 12 amino acids. Trimming took 3 bases from V and 1 from J, leaving 3 bases between them. From germline, CDR1 is SQVTM and CDR2 ANQGSEA. This CDR3 reads CSVEGNTGELFF. CDR3 DNA sequence: TGCAGCGTTGAGGGGAACACCGGGGAGCTGTTTTTT.

This clonotype was counted at least ten times. This rearrangement joins TRBV28 to TRBJ1-1; possible D gene TRBD1, 5 bases. This CDR3 is 15 amino acids long. The V end lost 6 bases, the J end lost 3 bases, and 17 bases lay between the germline ends. Germline V gene lookup returns CDR1 MDHEN and CDR2 SYDVKM. The CDR3 protein is CASSHRQTVYTEAFF. Here the CDR3 DNA reads TGTGCCAGCAGCCACAGACAGACGGTATACACTGAAGCTTTCTTT.

This clonotype was picked up many times. The gene calls are TRBV3-1 and TRBJ2-7, with D possibly matching TRBD2 (6 bases). The CDR3 is 12 residues long. The germline V gene has CDR1 LGHDT and CDR2 YNNKEL (reference sequence). The V gene lost 4 bases and the J gene lost 3 bases, with 7 bases spanning the gap. This CDR3 reads CASSRTIYEQYF. Here the CDR3 DNA reads TGTGCCAGCAGCCGGACTATCTACGAGCAGTACTTC.

This chain joins TRBV20-1 and TRBJ1-2; no clear D gene. This CDR3 spans 15 amino acids. The ends were cut back, 3 bases at V and 4 bases at J, with 18 bases in the middle. The germline gives CDR1 DFQATT, CDR2 SNEGSKA (reference sequence). DNA of the CDR3: TGCAGTGCTAGCACACCGACTAGCATCACCTATGGCTACACCTTC. This translates into CSASTPTSITYGYTF.

At least ten counts were recorded for this clonotype. This chain connects TRBV4-2 to TRBJ1-6, with TRBD1 identical over 7 bases. Germline CDR1 and CDR2: LGHNA and YNFKEQ. CDR3 length: 15 residues. After removal of 2 bases from V and 10 bases from J, the junction contained 8 bases not matched to a gene. The chain's CDR3 is CASSQSGQVESPLHF. The CDR3 DNA sequence: TGTGCCAGCAGCCAAAGCGGACAGGTGGAATCACCCCTCCACTTT.

The rearrangement joins TRBV6-2 or TRBV6-3 to TRBJ2-7; 9 positions agree with TRBD1. Trimming took 7 bases from V and 6 from J; bases not matched to a gene: 13. CDR1 and CDR2 (germline): MNHEY, SVGEGT. CDR3 length equals 15 residues. The chain's CDR3 is CASTDSSGTGPEQYF. CDR3 sequence (DNA): TGTGCCAGCACTGACTCTTCCGGGACAGGGCCCGAGCAGTACTTC.

This clonotype came up many times. The chain uses TRBV20-1 and TRBJ2-5; the match to TRBD1 covers 11 bases. The V segment lost 5 bases and the J segment 5 bases; nucleotides outside the gene matches: 16. The germline V gene encodes CDR1 DFQATT and CDR2 SNEGSKA (reference sequence). The CDR3 loop spans 17 amino acids. The DNA for the CDR3 is TGCAGTGCTCGAAGCGAGGACAGGGGGCTTGGGTTGGAGACCCAGTACTTC. Translation gives CSARSEDRGLGLETQYF.

This clonotype was found many times. This rearrangement joins TRBV5-1 to TRBJ2-5, with D possibly TRBD1 on 5 matching bases. Germline-derived CDR1 and CDR2 are SGHRS and YFSETQ. This CDR3 has 13 residues. V was clipped by 0 bases and J by 3 bases, with 6 bases between them. The CDR3 region has the DNA TGCGCCAGCAGCTTGGTGGACAAAGAGACCCAGTACTTC. Its protein product is CASSLVDKETQYF.

About this clonotype itself: The junction departs from germline at one end; a sequencing error may be responsible. The rearrangement joins TRBV20-1 to TRBJ2-5, with unresolved D. This CDR3 has 14 amino acids. Germline CDR1 is DFQATT and CDR2 is SNEGSKA (reference sequence). CDR3 sequence reads: CSAREASTQETQYF. Written as DNA, the CDR3 is TGCAGTGCCAGAGAGGCCAGTACTCAAGAGACCCAGTACTTC.

A single count supports this clonotype. The DNA is omitted, as the CDR3 cannot be located on it reliably, and the CDR3 follows TCRdb's listing. V is TRBV6-1 and J is TRBJ1-3; whether TRBD1, the table's D call, matches the DNA was not checked. Germline lookup yields CDR1 MNHNS and CDR2 SASEGT. The CDR3 length is 14 residues, termini included. This chain's CDR3 is CASFTVGRGNTIFF.

This clonotype was seen ten or more times. This may arise from a read error, as a much more abundant clone is one base away. V and J are TRBV25-1 and TRBJ1-1; D gene unclear. Germline V gives CDR1 MGHDK, CDR2 SYGVNS. Between the trimmed V and J ends, which lost 3 bases and 1 base, there was a span of 3 bases. This CDR3 is 12 amino acids long. The CDR3 region has the DNA TGTGCCAGCAGTGAGGGGAACACTGAAGCTTTCTTT. Amino acid sequence: CASSEGNTEAFF.

This clonotype has a count of ten or more. The J gene is TRBJ2-7, the V gene TRBV11-2; TRBD1 matches 8 bases. CDR3 size: 15 residues. CDR1 SGHAT and CDR2 FQNNGV come from the germline V gene. V shed 0 bases, J shed 1 base, and the junction held 2 bases outside the gene matches. The CDR3 DNA sequence: TGTGCCAGCAGCTTAGACTGGACAGGGTCCTACGAGCAGTACTTC. Amino acids: CASSLDWTGSYEQYF.

The chain is built from TRBV12-3 or TRBV12-4 and TRBJ1-6; the D gene is possibly TRBD1 (5 bases). V lost 6 bases to trimming and J lost 4 bases, with 16 bases between them. This CDR3 has 16 amino acids. CDR3 DNA sequence: TGTGCCAGCAGCCCCCGACAGAGAAATTATAATTCACCCCTCCACTTT. Residues: CASSPRQRNYNSPLHF.

In its sample, this clonotype was seen many times. V is TRBV10-3 and J is TRBJ1-1, with D perhaps matching TRBD1 (6 bases). The CDR3 has 12 residues. V lost 10 bases to trimming and J lost 0 bases, with 9 bases between them. Germline CDR1 ENHRY, CDR2 SYGVKD. The CDR3 sequence: CASGQLNTEAFF. The CDR3 coding sequence is TGTGCCAGCGGACAGCTGAACACTGAAGCTTTCTTT.

The sample holds many counts of this clonotype. The CDR3 loop is CASRTGQGWYEQYF. DNA of the CDR3: TGTGCCAGCCGAACGGGACAGGGGTGGTACGAGCAGTACTTC. The chain carries TRBV2 and TRBJ2-7; TRBD1 matches 10 bases. Germline loops: CDR1 SNHLY, CDR2 FYNNEI. The CDR3 is 14 residues long. The ends lost 8 bases at V and 4 bases at J; junction bases unmatched: 8.

In this sample, this clonotype turned up many times. The chain joins TRBV20-1 to TRBJ2-7; D might be TRBD1 (6 bases). Germline-derived CDR1 and CDR2 are DFQATT and SNEGSKA (reference sequence). V gave up 0 bases and J gave up 6 bases, with 15 bases separating them. The CDR3 is 14 amino acids. This chain's CDR3 is CSARDPQGKGEQYF. The DNA of the CDR3 is TGCAGTGCTAGAGATCCACAGGGAAAAGGCGAGCAGTACTTC.

This clonotype was counted many times. CDR3 loop: CASSQVPSGEAFF. The CDR3 nucleotides are TGTGCCAGCAGCCAAGTCCCTTCAGGGGAAGCTTTCTTT. The V and J genes are TRBV3-1 and TRBJ1-1; a weak D match, TRBD1 (5 bases). Germline V gives CDR1 LGHDT, CDR2 YNNKEL (reference sequence). The CDR3 contains 13 residues. V dropped 1 base and J dropped 8 bases, with 11 bases sitting between them.

The chain joins TRBV12-3 or TRBV12-4 to TRBJ1-5, with D maybe TRBD1 (5 bases). The CDR3 is 14 residues long. Trimming took 1 base from V and 6 from J, leaving 10 bases between them. CDR3 in amino acids: CASSLGGNGQPQHF. CDR3 coding DNA: TGTGCCAGCAGTTTAGGGGGGAACGGTCAGCCCCAGCATTTT.

The V call is TRBV2, the J call TRBJ2-5; 9 bases line up with TRBD1. Germline V gene sequence: CDR1 SNHLY, CDR2 FYNNEI. With 4 bases clipped from V and 4 bases from J, the junction kept 4 bases outside the gene matches. The CDR3 spans 14 residues. CDR3 sequence: CASSGQGQGETQYF. DNA for the CDR3: TGTGCCAGCAGTGGACAGGGACAGGGAGAGACCCAGTACTTC.

The V gene is TRBV30, the J gene TRBJ1-1, with D hard to call. The CDR3 sequence is 13 residues long. V shed 0 bases and J shed 1 base, with 6 bases lying between them. From germline, CDR1 is GTSNPN and CDR2 SVGIG (reference sequence). In nucleotides, the CDR3 is TGTGCCTGGAGTGTATTCAAGAACACTGAAGCTTTCTTT. Its translation: CAWSVFKNTEAFF.

This rearrangement joins TRBV24-1 to TRBJ1-1, with 7 bases lining up with TRBD1. The junction had 1 base not matched to a gene; V was cut back by 4 bases and J by 0 bases. The CDR3 contains 14 residues. Germline CDR1 and CDR2: KGHDR and SFDVKD. DNA for the CDR3: TGTGCCACCAGTGAAGGGGGCCTGAACACTGAAGCTTTCTTT. This encodes CATSEGGLNTEAFF.